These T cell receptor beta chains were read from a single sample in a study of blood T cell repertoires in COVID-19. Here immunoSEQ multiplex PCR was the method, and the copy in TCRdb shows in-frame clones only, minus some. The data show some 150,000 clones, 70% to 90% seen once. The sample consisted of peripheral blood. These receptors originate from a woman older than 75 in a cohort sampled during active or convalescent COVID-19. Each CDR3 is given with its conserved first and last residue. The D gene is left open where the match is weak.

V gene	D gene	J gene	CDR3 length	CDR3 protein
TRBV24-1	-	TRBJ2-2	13	CATSTEDTGELFF
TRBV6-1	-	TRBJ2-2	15	CASSWGPTDTGELFF
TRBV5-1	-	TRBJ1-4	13	CASSLGGSEKLFF
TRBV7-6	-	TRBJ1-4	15	CASSLFSATNEKLFF
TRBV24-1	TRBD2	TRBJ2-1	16	CATSAHSGASYNEQFF
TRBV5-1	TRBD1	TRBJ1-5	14	CASSLGTGDQPQHF
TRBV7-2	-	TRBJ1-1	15	CASSLSGDLNTEAFF
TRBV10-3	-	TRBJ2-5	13	CAISESEQETQYF
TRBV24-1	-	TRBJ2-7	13	CATSDPTGYEQYF
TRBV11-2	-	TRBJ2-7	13	CASSPALAGEQYF
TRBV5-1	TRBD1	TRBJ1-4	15	CVSSPDRVKGEKLFF
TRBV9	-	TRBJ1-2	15	CASSHGGARGYGYTF
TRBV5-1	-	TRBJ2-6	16	CASSVQGSSGANVLTF
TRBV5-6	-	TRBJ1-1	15	CASSSYTSGNTEAFF
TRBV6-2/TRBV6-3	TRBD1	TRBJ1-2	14	CASSDWTGGYGYTF
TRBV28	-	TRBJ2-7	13	CASSFDRNYEQYF
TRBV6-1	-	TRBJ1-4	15	CASSEGGATNEKLFF
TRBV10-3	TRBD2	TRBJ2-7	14	CAISVLASGAEQYF
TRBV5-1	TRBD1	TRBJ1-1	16	CASSLVPGQPNTEAFF
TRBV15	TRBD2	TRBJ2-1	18	CATSRDPRGRAVRNEQFF
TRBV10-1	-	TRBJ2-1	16	CASSERWASSYNEQFF
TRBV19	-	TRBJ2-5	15	CASSVLGREQETQYF
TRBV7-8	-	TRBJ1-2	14	CASKGELANYGYTF
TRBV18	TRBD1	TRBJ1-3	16	CASSPPWTGGGNTIYF
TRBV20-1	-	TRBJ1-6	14	CSASKLSYNSPLHF
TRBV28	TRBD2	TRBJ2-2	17	CASTLGASGSRAGELFF
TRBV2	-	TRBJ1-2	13	CASSAGGGYGYTF
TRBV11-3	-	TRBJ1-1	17	CASSSRKQGDVNTEAFF
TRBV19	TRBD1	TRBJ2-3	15	CASSPTGEGTDTQYF
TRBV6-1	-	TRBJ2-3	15	CASSDAGALSDTQYF
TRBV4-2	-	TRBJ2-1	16	CASSPEPAGNYNEQFF
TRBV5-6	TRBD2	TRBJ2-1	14	CASSRLALPNEQFF
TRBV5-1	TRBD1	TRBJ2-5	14	CASSLTGESETQYF
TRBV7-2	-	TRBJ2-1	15	CASSLEDLPGNEQFF
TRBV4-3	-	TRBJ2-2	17	CASSQYVRGLGGGELFF
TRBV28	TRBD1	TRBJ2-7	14	CASRTGGDSYEQYF
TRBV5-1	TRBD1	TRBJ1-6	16	CASSVGRGQQNSPLHF
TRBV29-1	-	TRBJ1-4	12	CSVMGGDEKLFF
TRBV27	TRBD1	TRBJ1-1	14	CASSPDRVATEAFF
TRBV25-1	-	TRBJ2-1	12	CASSPSLGEQFF
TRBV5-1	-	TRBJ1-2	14	CASSPGTPPGGYTF
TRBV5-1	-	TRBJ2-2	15	CASSLGWEDTGELFF
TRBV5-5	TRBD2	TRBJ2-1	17	CASSFRAGSLFYNEQFF
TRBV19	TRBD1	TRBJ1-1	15	CASSMPDRVATEAFF
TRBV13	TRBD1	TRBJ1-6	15	CASSLTGGTNSPLHF
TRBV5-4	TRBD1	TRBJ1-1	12	CASRTGSTEAFF